These 15 T cell receptor beta chains originate from one sample sequenced in a study of T cell changes during pregnancy in multiple sclerosis. The data were produced by immunoSEQ multiplex PCR, yet TCRdb's version contains in-frame clones alone and is incomplete. The table shows tens of thousands of clones, with about 92% occurring only once. The material was CD4+ T cells from peripheral blood mononuclear cells, obtained in the third trimester of pregnancy. All receptors come from a female donor with multiple sclerosis, enrolled in a pregnancy study.

CDR3 amino acids: CASSRPGTGTYEQYF. For the CDR3, the DNA is TGTGCCAGCAGCCGCCCCGGAACAGGGACCTACGAGCAGTACTTC. The rearrangement links TRBV28 to TRBJ2-7; maybe TRBD1 (6 bases). The V end was cut by 6 bases, the J end by 2 bases, with 17 bases between. Germline V lookup: CDR1 MDHEN, CDR2 SYDVKM. The CDR3 totals 15 residues.

This chain joins TRBV5-1 and TRBJ1-1, with 9 bases lining up with TRBD1. V dropped 4 bases and J dropped 0; count of bases not matched to a gene: 7. This CDR3 is built from 16 residues. The germline V gene has CDR1 SGHRS and CDR2 YFSETQ. CDR3 in amino acids: CASSPWTGDMNTEAFF. In nucleotides, the CDR3 is TGCGCCAGCAGCCCTTGGACAGGGGATATGAACACTGAAGCTTTCTTT.

The rearrangement uses TRBV29-1 and TRBJ2-3, with 8 bases identical to TRBD1. The CDR3 runs to 15 residues. The V gene's germline CDR1 is SQVTM and CDR2 ANQGSEA. Trimming took 3 bases from V and 2 from J; bases not matched to a gene: 7. The CDR3 DNA reads TGCAGCGTTGATGAAAGCAGGGGGCTCACAGATACGCAGTATTTT. As protein: CSVDESRGLTDTQYF.

CDR3 coding DNA: TGTGCCAGCAGTTTCCAGTCTAATGAAAAACTGTTTTTT. This codes for CASSFQSNEKLFF. V is TRBV27 and J is TRBJ1-4; D not certain. CDR3 length: 13 residues. Looked up from germline, CDR1 is MNHEY and CDR2 is SMNVEV (reference sequence). V was clipped by 3 bases and J by 3 bases, with 5 bases between them.

The J gene is TRBJ1-2, the V gene TRBV10-2, with a weak D call TRBD1 (5 bases). The CDR3 spans 13 residues. The ends were cut back, 4 bases at V and 8 bases at J, with 14 bases in the middle. CDR1 WSHSY and CDR2 SAAADI come from the germline V gene. Here the CDR3 DNA reads TGCGCCAGCAGTGTGGGGGGTTGGCGGGGCTACACCTTC. Translated: CASSVGGWRGYTF.

This chain joins TRBV27 and TRBJ2-1; 10 bases map to TRBD1. The CDR3 runs 15 residues. The trim removed 7 bases at V and 5 bases at J, leaving 8 bases unmatched. Germline CDR1 reads MNHEY; CDR2 reads SMNVEV (reference sequence). CDR3 nucleotides: TGTGCCAGCACGACGGGACAGGGGAAGGACAATGAGCAGTTCTTC. This sequence encodes CASTTGQGKDNEQFF.

This chain joins TRBV5-1 and TRBJ2-1; a weak D match, TRBD2 (6 bases). CDR1 and CDR2 from the germline V gene are SGHRS and YFSETQ. The CDR3 covers 13 residues. V lost 0 bases, J lost 6 bases, and 7 bases lay in between. CDR3 loop: CASSLGGVNEQFF. The DNA of the CDR3 is TGCGCCAGCAGCTTGGGGGGGGTCAATGAGCAGTTCTTC.

The chain recombines TRBV7-2 with TRBJ1-5, with TRBD1 matching 8 bases. CDR1 SGHTA and CDR2 FQGNSA come from the germline V gene. This CDR3 region has 14 residues. Trimming took 5 bases from V and 5 from J; bases not matched to a gene: 5. CDR3 loop: CASSPRTGHQPQHF. CDR3 DNA: TGTGCCAGCAGCCCGCGGACAGGGCATCAGCCCCAGCATTTT. The variable domain in full, with the rest retrieved from reference TRBV7-2 and TRBJ1-5, is GAGVSQSPSNKVTEKGKDVELRCDPISGHTALYWYRQSLGQGLEFLIYFQGNSAPDKSGLPSDRFSAERTGGSVSTLTIQRTQQEDSAVYLCASSPRTGHQPQHFGDGTRLSIL.

For this clone: The junction departs from germline at one end; a sequencing error may be responsible. This sequence joins TRBV2 and TRBJ2-7; D possibly corresponds to TRBD1 (5 bases). This CDR3 is 12 amino acids long. Germline CDR1 reads SNHLY; CDR2 reads FYNNEI. The CDR3 reads CASRQDSYEQYF. In DNA, the CDR3 is TGTGCCAGCAGACAGGATTCCTACGAGCAGTACTTT.

The chain carries TRBV11-2 and TRBJ2-3, with D perhaps TRBD1 (5 bases). The CDR3 consists of 17 residues. Trimming removed 1 base from V and 0 bases from J, with 14 bases in between. The germline gives CDR1 SGHAT, CDR2 FQNNGV. The CDR3 region has the DNA TGTGCCAGCAGCTTAGCCCGACAGTCCCGCAGCACAGATACGCAGTATTTT. Protein sequence: CASSLARQSRSTDTQYF.

The V call is TRBV5-1, the J call TRBJ2-1; possibly TRBD1 for D (5 bases). Germline assignment: CDR1 SGHRS and CDR2 YFSETQ. This CDR3 is 15 amino acids long. V lost 5 bases and J 8 bases, leaving 20 bases between the germline ends. The CDR3 loop reads CASRPTQGSVDEQFF. The CDR3 DNA reads TGCGCCAGCAGGCCAACGCAGGGATCTGTGGATGAGCAGTTCTTC.

The chain recombines TRBV27 with TRBJ2-1; 7 bases align to TRBD2. The trim removed 2 bases at V and 2 bases at J, leaving 3 bases unmatched. Germline CDR1 reads MNHEY; CDR2 reads SMNVEV (reference sequence). The CDR3 is 15 residues long. The CDR3 nucleotides read TGTGCCAGCAGTTTAAGCGGGATGCCCTACAATGAGCAGTTCTTC. Encoded protein: CASSLSGMPYNEQFF.

V usage is TRBV4-1 and J usage is TRBJ1-1; D ambiguous. V was pared by 4 bases and J by 0 bases, with 12 bases between. Germline loops: CDR1 MGHRA, CDR2 YSYEKL. The CDR3 is 15 residues long. The CDR3 bases are TGCGCCAGCAGCCCACCAGGCTCGCTGAACACTGAAGCTTTCTTT. As protein: CASSPPGSLNTEAFF.

This clone was observed a single time. The chain joins TRBV7-9 to TRBJ1-3; D is unresolved. Trimming stripped 3 bases from V and 1 base from J, with 13 bases between. Germline CDR1 SEHNR, CDR2 FQNEAQ (reference sequence). CDR3 length: 16 residues. The CDR3 here is CASSFSGRGSGNTIYF. For the CDR3, the DNA is TGTGCCAGCAGCTTTTCCGGCAGAGGATCTGGAAACACCATATATTTT.

The chain joins TRBV18 to TRBJ1-5; 7 positions agree with TRBD1. The germline CDR1 and CDR2 sequences are KGHSH and LQKENI. V dropped 3 bases and J dropped 1; count of bases not matched to a gene: 0. The CDR3 runs to 14 residues. The CDR3 coding sequence is TGTGCCAGCTCACCGGACAGGAGCAATCAGCCCCAGCATTTT. Protein sequence: CASSPDRSNQPQHF.